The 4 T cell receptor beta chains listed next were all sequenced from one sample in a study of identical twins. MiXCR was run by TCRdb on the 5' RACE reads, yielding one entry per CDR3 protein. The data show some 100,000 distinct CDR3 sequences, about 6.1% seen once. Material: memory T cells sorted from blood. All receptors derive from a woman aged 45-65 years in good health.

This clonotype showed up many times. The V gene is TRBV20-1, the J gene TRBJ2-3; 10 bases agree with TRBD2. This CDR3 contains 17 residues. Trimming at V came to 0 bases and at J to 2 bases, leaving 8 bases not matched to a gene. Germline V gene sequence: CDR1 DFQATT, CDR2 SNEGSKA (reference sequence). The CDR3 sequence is CSARDYEREGNTDTQYF. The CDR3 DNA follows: TGCAGTGCTAGAGATTATGAGCGGGAGGGAAACACAGATACGCAGTATTTT.

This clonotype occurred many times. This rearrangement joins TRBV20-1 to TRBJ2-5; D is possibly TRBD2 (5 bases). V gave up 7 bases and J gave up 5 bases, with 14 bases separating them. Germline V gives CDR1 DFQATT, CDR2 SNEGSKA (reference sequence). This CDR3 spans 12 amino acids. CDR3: CSGLRAKETQYF. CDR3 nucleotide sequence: TGCAGTGGATTGAGGGCTAAGGAGACCCAGTACTTC.

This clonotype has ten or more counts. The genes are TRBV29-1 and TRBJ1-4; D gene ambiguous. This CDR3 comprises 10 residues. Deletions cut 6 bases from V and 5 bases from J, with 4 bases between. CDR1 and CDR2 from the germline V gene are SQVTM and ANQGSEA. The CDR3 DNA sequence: TGCAGCGTGTACAATGAAAAACTGTTTTTT. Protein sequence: CSVYNEKLFF.

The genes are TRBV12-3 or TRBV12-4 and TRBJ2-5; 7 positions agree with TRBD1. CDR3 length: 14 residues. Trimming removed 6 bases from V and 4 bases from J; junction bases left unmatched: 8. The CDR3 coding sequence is TGTGCCAGCAGACCCACAGGGGCGGGAGAGACCCAGTACTTC. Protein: CASRPTGAGETQYF.